This entry lists 12 T cell receptor beta chains sequenced from one sample in a study of tumor-infiltrating lymphocytes in primary liver carcinoma. Co-extraction of RNA and DNA was performed on about 20-32 mg of unsorted bulk tissue. TCR beta cDNA was made from 400 to 600 ng total RNA with a constant-region primer. It was through three nested multiplex PCR rounds of slightly modified ARM-PCR that TCR beta libraries arose. TRBV1-TRBV30 forward primers and a C-beta reverse primer were used in the first two PCR rounds, which each ran for approximately 10 cycles. TCRdb re-derived calls from the multiplex PCR reads in MiXCR, one entry per CDR3 protein. The repertoire holds more than 45,000 distinct CDR3 sequences, with about 80% as singletons. The specimen was liver tumor tissue from sampling region 3. Subset meaning: tumor region T3, left-lateral pole. The receptors here all came from a middle-aged man with primary liver carcinoma and hepatitis B virus infection.

Turning to this clonotype: Since the CDR3 does not end with the conserved phenylalanine or tryptophan, this likely comes from a read error. The chain carries TRBV5-4 and TRBJ2-2; 9 bases line up with TRBD2. Germline V gene sequence: CDR1 SGHNT, CDR2 YYREEE (reference sequence). V gave up 3 bases and J gave up 5 bases; unmatched junction bases: 2. The CDR3 runs 14 residues. CDR3 nucleotide sequence: TGTGCCAGCAGCTCAACTAGCGGGACCGGGGAGCTGTTTCTT. Translated: CASSSTSGTGELFL.

Notes on this clonotype: This CDR3 is missing its conserved last phenylalanine or tryptophan, likely due to a read error. The genes are TRBV10-3 and TRBJ1-2, with 7 bases aligning to TRBD1. CDR1 and CDR2 (germline): ENHRY, SYGVKD. This CDR3 region has 14 residues. The CDR3 region has the DNA TGCGCCATCAGTACAATCCGGGACAGCCATGGCTACACCTTG. It specifies CAISTIRDSHGYTL.

V gene TRBV11-2 combines with J gene TRBJ1-4, with a possible D match to TRBD1 (6 bases). V gave up 1 base and J gave up 11 bases, with 14 bases separating them. Germline CDR1 is SGHAT and CDR2 is FQNNGV. This CDR3 region has 14 residues. The CDR3 DNA sequence: TGTGCCAGCAGCTTAGTGGTTGGGGACAAGAAACTGTTTTTT. Protein: CASSLVVGDKKLFF.

CDR3 bases: TGTGCCAGCAGCCTACTCGAGGCAACTAATGAAAAACTGTTTTTT. It encodes CASSLLEATNEKLFF. This rearrangement joins TRBV14 to TRBJ1-4; D gene ambiguous. The CDR3 has 15 amino acids. Trimming took 4 bases from V and 0 from J, leaving 9 bases between them. Germline V gene sequence: CDR1 SGHDN, CDR2 FVKESK.

In regard to this clonotype: A much more abundant neighbour one base away suggests this may be a read error. This sequence joins TRBV24-1 and TRBJ2-1; D is undetermined. CDR1 KGHDR and CDR2 SFDVKD come from the germline V gene. The CDR3 is made up of 14 amino acids. CDR3 region: CGTSGRPTDNEQFF. Here the CDR3 DNA reads TGTGGCACCAGTGGAAGGCCTACGGACAATGAGCAGTTCTTC.

About this clonotype: This may arise from a read error, as a much more abundant clone is one base away. The CDR3 does not end in the conserved phenylalanine or tryptophan, so this is likely a read error. V gene TRBV25-1 combines with J gene TRBJ2-5; TRBD2 is a possible D gene (5 bases). Germline V CDR1 and CDR2: MGHDK, SYGVNS. V lost 8 bases and J lost 8, with 12 bases in between. The CDR3 is made up of 11 amino acids. In DNA form, the CDR3 reads TGTGCCAGCCAAGGACTGGAAACCCAGTACTTA. This codes for CASQGLETQYL.

This rearrangement joins TRBV4-1 to TRBJ1-1, with 7 bases matching TRBD1. The CDR3 loop spans 15 amino acids. The V gene end was trimmed by 2 bases and the J gene end by 11 bases; junction bases not matched to a gene: 14. Germline lookup yields CDR1 MGHRA and CDR2 YSYEKL. Here the CDR3 reads CASSQLRGGETGAFF. The CDR3 DNA sequence: TGCGCCAGCAGCCAACTCAGGGGGGGTGAAACTGGGGCTTTCTTT.

This clonotype was recorded once. The V and J genes are TRBV6-2 or TRBV6-3 and TRBJ2-1, with TRBD1 matching 12 bases. V gave up 6 bases and J gave up 8 bases; unmatched junction bases: 5. Germline-derived CDR1 and CDR2 are MNHEY and SVGEGT. The CDR3 is 14 amino acids. The CDR3 spells CASRGQGAWYEQFF. The CDR3 nucleotides are TGTGCCAGCAGGGGACAGGGGGCTTGGTATGAGCAGTTCTTC.

Remarks on this clonotype: A read error is possible here, since a much larger clone lies one base away. V and J are TRBV2 and TRBJ1-5, with D maybe TRBD1 (6 bases). CDR1 is SNHLY and CDR2 is FYNNEI in the germline V gene. The CDR3 covers 15 residues. CDR3 protein: CASRALGGGNQRQHF. The CDR3 DNA is TGTGCCAGCAGGGCTCTGGGGGGGGGCAATCAGCGCCAGCATTTT.

This clonotype was detected once. A much larger clone differs by one base, so this may be a read error. CDR3: CASRNHGTVSYEQYF. CDR3 bases: TGTGCCAGCAGGAATCACGGGACAGTGTCCTACGAGCAGTACTTC. The chain uses TRBV6-6 and TRBJ2-7, with TRBD1 matching 7 bases. CDR3 length: 15 residues. Germline CDR1 reads MNHNY; CDR2 reads SVGAGI (reference sequence). The ends lost 6 bases at V and 1 base at J; junction bases unmatched: 9.

On this clonotype itself: A read error may account for a junction end that differs from germline. This sequence joins TRBV11-2 and TRBJ2-3; D is unresolved. Germline CDR1 and CDR2: SGHAT and FQNNGV. The CDR3 runs to 14 residues. The CDR3 nucleotides are TGTACCAGCAGCCTGGGCTCCCCGTCAGATAAGCAGTATTTT. Translation gives CTSSLGSPSDKQYF.

In the case of this clonotype: The final CDR3 position lacks the conserved phenylalanine or tryptophan, pointing to a likely read error. This chain uses TRBV6-1 with TRBJ2-7; TRBD2 matches at 12 bases. This CDR3 region has 15 residues. From germline, CDR1 is MNHNS and CDR2 SASEGT. CDR3 DNA: TGCGCCAGCAGTGAAGCGGCTAGCGGGAGGGGGGAGCAGTACTCC. Its translation is CASSEAASGRGEQYS.